One sample yielded the 28 T cell receptor beta chains listed below, sequenced in a study of T cells in localized non-small cell lung cancer. The method was immunoSEQ multiplex PCR; TCRdb's version includes in-frame clones alone and lacks a portion of them. The top ten clones hold 12% of a sample with approximately 1,000 clones, under 25% of them seen once. The material sequenced was normal lung tissue next to the tumor, taken before any cancer treatment. All receptors derive from a male donor at least 60 years old with stage III lung adenocarcinoma.

This clone turned up a few times. The rearrangement links TRBV6-8 to TRBJ2-2; 7 bases map to TRBD2. With 4 bases clipped from V and 7 bases from J, the junction kept 3 bases outside the gene matches. CDR3 length equals 13 residues. CDR1 is MNHGY and CDR2 is SAAAGT in the germline V gene. CDR3 nucleotides: TGTGCCAGCAGTTGGGGGGGGAACGGGGAGCTGTTTTTT. Translation: CASSWGGNGELFF.

The rearrangement joins TRBV18 to TRBJ2-7; the D gene is possibly TRBD2 (5 bases). Germline CDR1 is KGHSH and CDR2 is LQKENI. Between the trimmed V and J ends, which lost 3 bases and 2 bases, there was a span of 20 bases. The CDR3 consists of 17 residues. The DNA for the CDR3 is TGTGCCAGCTCACCCCCGGGGTCCCACTTAGGGACCTACGAGCAGTACTTC. Translating it yields CASSPPGSHLGTYEQYF.

This clone was observed a handful of times. This sequence joins TRBV25-1 and TRBJ1-2; TRBD1 matches at 7 bases. V was pared by 3 bases and J by 4 bases, with 8 bases of the junction left unmatched. This CDR3 has 15 residues. Germline V gene lookup returns CDR1 MGHDK and CDR2 SYGVNS. DNA for the CDR3: TGTGCCAGCAGTGAGTCACCAAAGGGGGCCTATGGCTACACCTTC. Its protein product is CASSESPKGAYGYTF.

This clone was detected a few times. The V call is TRBV7-7, the J call TRBJ2-1; D is undetermined. This CDR3 has 14 residues. Per germline, CDR1 SSHAT and CDR2 FNYEAQ (reference sequence). The V and J ends lost 3 bases and 6 bases respectively, with 12 bases between them. The CDR3 region is CASSLAVSSNEQFF. The CDR3 nucleotides are TGTGCCAGCAGCTTGGCCGTAAGCTCCAATGAGCAGTTCTTC.

This sequence joins TRBV6-8 and TRBJ2-7; tentative D call: TRBD1 (6 bases). The CDR3 runs 13 residues. V shed 5 bases and J shed 6 bases, with 14 bases lying between them. Germline assignment: CDR1 MNHGY and CDR2 SAAAGT. The CDR3 DNA reads TGTGCCAGCAGTGTGGACAGCCTACGCGAGCAGTACTTC. Amino acids: CASSVDSLREQYF.

This clone has a handful of counts. The chain links TRBV6-8 to TRBJ2-5; 8 bases fit TRBD1. V trimming: 6 bases; J trimming: 0 bases; junction bases outside the gene matches: 9. The CDR3 spans 16 residues. Germline V gene lookup returns CDR1 MNHGY and CDR2 SAAAGT. The CDR3 nucleotides read TGTGCCAGCAGAGAAGGGACAGGACGGTACCAAGAGACCCAGTACTTC. Residues: CASREGTGRYQETQYF.

The rearrangement uses TRBV18 and TRBJ2-7, with TRBD1 identical over 9 bases. The junction had 6 bases not matched to a gene; V was cut back by 0 bases and J by 6 bases. Germline loops: CDR1 KGHSH, CDR2 LQKENI. The CDR3 totals 15 residues. For the CDR3, the DNA is TGTGCCAGCTCACCACCGACAGGGGGAACGGGCGAGCAGTACTTC. The encoded protein is CASSPPTGGTGEQYF.

This clone came up a few times. The rearrangement links TRBV2 to TRBJ1-1; 7 positions match TRBD1. The CDR3 sequence is 14 residues long. J was trimmed by 1 base and V by 6 bases; bases with no gene match: 5. Germline CDR1 SNHLY, CDR2 FYNNEI. For the CDR3, the DNA is TGTGCCAGCAGGAGCAGGGGGGCGAACACTGAAGCTTTCTTT. Its translation: CASRSRGANTEAFF.

The gene calls are TRBV11-3 and TRBJ2-7; 10 bases agree with TRBD2. The CDR3 contains 15 residues. The V segment lost 5 bases and the J segment 0 bases; nucleotides outside the gene matches: 4. From germline, CDR1 is SGHNT and CDR2 YENEEA. This chain's CDR3 is CASSRSGGPSYEQYF. The CDR3 nucleotides read TGTGCCAGCAGCCGTAGCGGGGGGCCCTCCTACGAGCAGTACTTC.

J is TRBJ2-7 and V is TRBV19; D may be TRBD2 (6 bases). The CDR3 sequence is 11 residues long. Trimming took 4 bases from V and 5 from J, leaving 6 bases between them. Germline V lookup: CDR1 LNHDA, CDR2 SQIVND (reference sequence). For the CDR3, the DNA is TGTGCCAGTAGTAGGGGGGACGAGCAGTACTTC. Translated, it gives CASSRGDEQYF.

V gene TRBV28 combines with J gene TRBJ1-3; TRBD1 agrees at 7 bases. Germline values: CDR1 MDHEN, CDR2 SYDVKM. This CDR3 spans 15 amino acids. J lost 2 bases, V lost 6 bases, and 7 bases had no gene match. CDR3 bases: TGTGCCAGCAGATCCGACAGGGTTCCTGGAAACACCATATATTTT. It is translated as CASRSDRVPGNTIYF.

The genes are TRBV29-1 and TRBJ2-7, with TRBD1 matching 12 bases. CDR1 and CDR2 (germline): SQVTM, ANQGSEA. Trimming cost V 2 bases and J 7 bases; bases outside gene matches: 6. The CDR3 spans 14 residues. The CDR3 DNA follows: TGCAGCGTTGAAATGGGACAGGGGGCGGGTGAGCAGTACTTC. Its translation: CSVEMGQGAGEQYF.

This clone was recorded a few times. This rearrangement joins TRBV9 to TRBJ2-3, with D maybe TRBD2 (5 bases). CDR1 and CDR2 from the germline V gene are SGDLS and YYNGEE. V lost 2 bases and J 2 bases, leaving 6 bases between the germline ends. The CDR3 extends over 13 amino acids. CDR3 coding DNA: TGTGCCAGCAGCGTCCTAGCCACAGATACGCAGTATTTT. It translates to CASSVLATDTQYF.

V and J are TRBV11-3 and TRBJ1-6; 7 nucleotides agree with TRBD1. V gave up 3 bases and J gave up 5 bases; unmatched junction bases: 4. Germline V lookup: CDR1 SGHNT, CDR2 YENEEA. The CDR3 is made up of 15 amino acids. For the CDR3, the DNA is TGTGCCAGCAGCTTTCGACAGGGTGATAATTCACCCCTCCACTTT. It specifies CASSFRQGDNSPLHF.

This sequence joins TRBV25-1 and TRBJ1-4; no clear D. CDR1 and CDR2 from the germline V gene are MGHDK and SYGVNS. This CDR3 is built from 15 residues. The V end lost 2 bases, the J end lost 3 bases, and 10 bases lay between the germline ends. CDR3 DNA: TGTGCCAGCAGTGAAATGCGGGGTCCTAATGAAAAACTGTTTTTT. This gives the protein CASSEMRGPNEKLFF.

The V and J genes are TRBV19 and TRBJ2-1; no definite D call. Trimming cost V 5 bases and J 1 base, with 15 bases left between them. There are 16 residues in the CDR3. The germline CDR1 and CDR2 sequences are LNHDA and SQIVND (reference sequence). CDR3 DNA: TGTGCCAGTAGTCCCCACCTGGTTAATTCCTACAATGAGCAGTTCTTC. As protein: CASSPHLVNSYNEQFF.

This chain's CDR3 is CASGSGANTGELFF. CDR3 DNA: TGTGCTAGTGGTAGCGGGGCTAACACCGGGGAGCTGTTTTTT. This chain connects TRBV12-5 to TRBJ2-2, with 7 bases matching TRBD2. The CDR3 is 14 residues long. The germline CDR1 and CDR2 sequences are LGHNT and FRNRAP. V dropped 5 bases and J dropped 2; count of bases not matched to a gene: 2.

The table lists this clone with a few counts. The V gene is TRBV2, the J gene TRBJ2-2; the D gene is possibly TRBD2 (5 bases). Germline lookup yields CDR1 SNHLY and CDR2 FYNNEI. CDR3 length: 16 residues. The V gene lost 6 bases and the J gene lost 6 bases, with 20 bases spanning the gap. CDR3 loop: CASSQATGGSPGELFF. The CDR3 DNA follows: TGTGCCAGCAGCCAGGCGACTGGCGGGTCCCCCGGGGAGCTGTTTTTT.

The genes are TRBV11-3 and TRBJ2-1, with D perhaps TRBD2 (5 bases). CDR1 is SGHNT, CDR2 YENEEA, per germline. This CDR3 has 20 residues. Trimming cost V 4 bases and J 7 bases, with 32 bases left between them. The CDR3 bases are TGTGCCAGCAGCTCCTATATTGCCCGTCGGTCTCTCGGGATTTCAAATGAGCAGTTCTTC. Residues: CASSSYIARRSLGISNEQFF.

This clone is labeled as medium-sized. This chain connects TRBV23-1 to TRBJ2-7, with D perhaps matching TRBD1 or TRBD2 (6 bases each). TRBV23-1 qualifies as an ORF whose function is uncertain. With 7 bases removed from V and 7 bases from J, the gap between germline ends came to 17 bases. The CDR3 contains 13 residues. CDR3 region: CASTETGAGEQYF. In nucleotides, the CDR3 is TGCGCCAGCACCGAAACGGGGGCTGGGGAGCAGTACTTC.

Here the CDR3 reads CAWSVRERETQYF. In nucleotides, the CDR3 is TGTGCCTGGAGTGTACGCGAGCGGGAGACCCAGTACTTC. The chain combines TRBV30 with TRBJ2-5, with D maybe TRBD2 (5 bases). CDR1 GTSNPN and CDR2 SVGIG come from the germline V gene (reference sequence). Trimming took off 0 bases at V and 5 bases at J, with 10 bases between the two ends. The CDR3 has 13 amino acids.

This clone was found a few times. The chain is built from TRBV9 and TRBJ2-7; possible D gene TRBD1, 5 bases. This CDR3 comprises 14 residues. CDR1 is SGDLS and CDR2 is YYNGEE in the germline V gene. V was trimmed by 0 bases and J by 2 bases, leaving 9 bases between them. CDR3 loop: CASSVGLGAYEQYF. DNA of the CDR3: TGTGCCAGCAGCGTAGGTCTAGGGGCCTACGAGCAGTACTTC.

By sample share, this clone is large. The gene calls are TRBV11-3 and TRBJ1-1; D is ambiguous. The V gene lost 3 bases and the J gene lost 0 bases, with 8 bases spanning the gap. CDR1 SGHNT and CDR2 YENEEA come from the germline V gene. This CDR3 has 14 residues. Written as DNA, the CDR3 is TGTGCCAGCAGCTTCGGGATAATGAACACTGAAGCTTTCTTT. It is translated as CASSFGIMNTEAFF.

The V gene is TRBV11-3, the J gene TRBJ1-2; 7 bases agree with TRBD1. Germline loops: CDR1 SGHNT, CDR2 YENEEA. V was pared by 1 base and J by 5 bases, with 7 bases of the junction left unmatched. CDR3 length: 15 amino acids. CDR3 sequence (DNA): TGTGCCAGCAGCTTAGTTGGGGACAGATTTTATGGCTACACCTTC. Protein: CASSLVGDRFYGYTF.

This clone was seen a few times. This chain uses TRBV29-1 with TRBJ2-7; unclear D gene. The V gene lost 3 bases and the J gene lost 0 bases, with 9 bases spanning the gap. There are 13 residues in the CDR3. Germline CDR1 SQVTM, CDR2 ANQGSEA. CDR3 region: CSVEAGDSYEQYF. In DNA, the CDR3 is TGCAGCGTTGAGGCAGGAGACTCCTACGAGCAGTACTTC.

The chain uses TRBV15 and TRBJ2-7, with no clear D. The CDR3 length is 14 residues. CDR1 and CDR2 from the germline V gene are LNHNV and YYDKDF (reference sequence). With 3 bases removed from V and 0 bases from J, the gap between germline ends came to 9 bases. The CDR3: CATSRELSSYEQYF. For the CDR3, the DNA is TGTGCCACCAGCAGGGAACTAAGCTCCTACGAGCAGTACTTC.

This clone is labeled medium-sized. The chain has TRBV6-8 and TRBJ1-2, with D maybe TRBD1 (6 bases). The germline V gene has CDR1 MNHGY and CDR2 SAAAGT. The CDR3 loop spans 12 amino acids. V lost 2 bases, J lost 9 bases, and 10 bases lay in between. The CDR3 loop is CASSYAWDSYTF. The DNA of the CDR3 is TGTGCCAGCAGTTACGCGTGGGACAGCTACACCTTC.

This clone was seen a handful of times. The J gene is TRBJ1-2, the V gene TRBV6-8; D is unresolved. The germline V and J ends were trimmed by 5 bases and 2 bases, with 15 bases remaining between them. Germline CDR1 and CDR2: MNHGY and SAAAGT. This CDR3 is 15 amino acids long. In DNA form, the CDR3 reads TGTGCCAGCAGTGTCCGGCGAGGAGACAACTATGGCTACACCTTC. Its translation: CASSVRRGDNYGYTF.